This T cell receptor (beta chain) is from a study of response to subunit inactivated influenza vaccine. Study outcomes and limitations: Authors suggested seasonal influenza vaccinations each recruit few new T cells.

TCRdb independently ran MiXCR on the RT-PCR reads; one entry per CDR3 protein. The table has about 520,000 distinct CDR3 sequences, about 25% seen once; the top ten hold approximately 2%. Comment on this clonotype: What it binds is unknown.

Trimming shortened V by 5 bases and J by 3 bases, and 9 bases separated the two germline ends. The CDR3 has 13 amino acids. The starting material was CD4+ T cells sorted from PBMCs, obtained around 5 days after vaccination. This sequence was found in a man aged 45-65 years who received an inactivated influenza vaccine. The rearrangement joins TRBV12-3 or TRBV12-4 to TRBJ2-3, with D unresolved. The DNA of the CDR3 is TGTGCCAGCAGTAGGGTTGGGACAGATACGCAGTATTTT. Translation: CASSRVGTDTQYF.